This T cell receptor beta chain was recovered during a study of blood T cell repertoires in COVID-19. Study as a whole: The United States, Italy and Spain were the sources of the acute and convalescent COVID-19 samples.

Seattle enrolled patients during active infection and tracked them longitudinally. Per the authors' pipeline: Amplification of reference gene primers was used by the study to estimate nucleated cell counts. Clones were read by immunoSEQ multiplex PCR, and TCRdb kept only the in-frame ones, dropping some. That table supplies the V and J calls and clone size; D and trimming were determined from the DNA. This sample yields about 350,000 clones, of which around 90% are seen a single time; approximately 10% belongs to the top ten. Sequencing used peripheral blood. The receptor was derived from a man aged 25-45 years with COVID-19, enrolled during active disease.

The chain's CDR3 is CATSNQRTGSYGYTF. The DNA for the CDR3 is TGTGCCACCAGCAACCAAAGGACAGGTTCCTATGGCTACACCTTC. This sequence joins TRBV15 and TRBJ1-2; 7 bases align to TRBD1. The CDR3 loop spans 15 amino acids. Losses at the gene ends were 4 bases for V and 4 bases for J; bases not matched to a gene: 9. Germline CDR1 LNHNV, CDR2 YYDKDF (reference sequence).